This entry lists 23 T cell receptor beta chains sequenced from one sample in a study of cytomegalovirus exposure and HLA in healthy donors. The table came from immunoSEQ multiplex PCR; TCRdb's copy has only in-frame clones and leaves some out. This table has over 200,000 clones, over 75% appearing once. The specimen was PBMCs. These receptors were collected from a woman aged 18-29 years in good health and CMV-seropositive.

The chain couples TRBV28 to TRBJ1-2; D gene ambiguous. The CDR3 contains 13 residues. The V end was cut by 3 bases, the J end by 3 bases, with 8 bases between. Germline V gene sequence: CDR1 MDHEN, CDR2 SYDVKM. CDR3 sequence reads: CASSLGRHYGYTF. CDR3 in DNA: TGTGCCAGCAGTTTGGGCAGGCACTATGGCTACACCTTC.

The chain couples TRBV19 to TRBJ1-4; 8 bases agree with TRBD1. CDR1 is LNHDA and CDR2 is SQIVND in the germline V gene (reference sequence). This CDR3 comprises 14 residues. With V trimmed by 6 bases and J by 6 bases, 6 bases remained unmatched. The CDR3 reads CASSRTGRYEKLFF. CDR3 DNA sequence: TGTGCCAGTAGCCGGACAGGGAGGTATGAAAAACTGTTTTTT.

The V and J genes are TRBV13 and TRBJ2-7; D is perhaps TRBD1 (5 bases). Per germline, CDR1 PRHDT and CDR2 FYEKMQ (reference sequence). V lost 3 bases and J 0 bases, leaving 6 bases between the germline ends. CDR3 length equals 13 residues. The CDR3 protein is CASSLDNSYEQYF. DNA for the CDR3: TGTGCCAGCAGCTTGGACAACTCCTACGAGCAGTACTTC.

This chain links TRBV4-1 with TRBJ2-1; no firm D call. The CDR3 extends over 15 amino acids. The germline gives CDR1 MGHRA, CDR2 YSYEKL. Trimming cost V 1 base and J 6 bases, with 13 bases left between them. The CDR3: CASSQGNPGGNEQFF. CDR3 nucleotide sequence: TGCGCCAGCAGCCAAGGGAATCCGGGTGGCAATGAGCAGTTCTTC.

The CDR3 protein is CASSQDRAAGNSGNTIYF. In nucleotides, the CDR3 is TGCGCCAGCAGCCAAGATCGAGCCGCCGGTAATTCTGGAAACACCATATATTTT. V usage is TRBV4-1 and J usage is TRBJ1-3; D is ambiguous. The CDR3 totals 18 residues. The germline V and J ends were trimmed by 0 bases and 1 base, with 16 bases remaining between them. Looked up from germline, CDR1 is MGHRA and CDR2 is YSYEKL.

V usage is TRBV6-5 and J usage is TRBJ2-4; tentatively, D is TRBD1 (6 bases). V dropped 5 bases and J dropped 6 bases, with 11 bases sitting between them. The CDR3 loop spans 13 amino acids. Germline V gives CDR1 MNHEY, CDR2 SVGAGI. CDR3 nucleotides: TGTGCCAGCAGTAGGGGGATCGGAAACATTCAGTACTTC. Protein sequence: CASSRGIGNIQYF.

This clone was seen only a few times. The gene calls are TRBV6-1 and TRBJ2-7; D may be TRBD2 (6 bases). V lost 3 bases and J lost 7, with 13 bases in between. The CDR3 loop spans 13 amino acids. Germline CDR1 MNHNS, CDR2 SASEGT. CDR3 protein: CASSEGEVGEQYF. The CDR3 nucleotides read TGTGCCAGCAGTGAGGGGGAGGTGGGGGAGCAGTACTTC.

For this clone: This may stem from a read error, because a much larger clone lies one nucleotide away. The same CDR3 can be traced to other DNA sequences in this sample. This rearrangement joins TRBV5-1 to TRBJ2-1, with D tentatively TRBD2 (5 bases). Germline CDR1 is SGHRS and CDR2 is YFSETQ. V lost 2 bases and J 0 bases, leaving 6 bases between the germline ends. The CDR3 consists of 14 residues. The CDR3 sequence is CASSLTSSYNEQFF. The CDR3 DNA follows: TGCGCCAGCAGCTTAACTAGCTCCTACAATGAGCAGTTCTTC.

The chain carries TRBV5-1 and TRBJ2-5; 7 bases agree with TRBD2. CDR3 length equals 16 residues. Germline V CDR1 and CDR2: SGHRS, YFSETQ. V shed 0 bases, J shed 2 bases, and the junction held 7 bases outside the gene matches. CDR3 bases: TGCGCCAGCAGCTTGGGTCCGCTGGGGGGGCAAGAGACCCAGTACTTC. Its protein product is CASSLGPLGGQETQYF.

This chain's CDR3 is CASSEPGSSGNTIYF. The CDR3 DNA reads as TGTGCCAGCAGTGAACCAGGCTCCTCTGGAAACACCATATATTTT. The V call is TRBV25-1, the J call TRBJ1-3; the D is unclear. The CDR3 is made up of 15 amino acids. CDR1 and CDR2 from the germline V gene are MGHDK and SYGVNS. V lost 2 bases and J lost 0, with 8 bases in between.

The chain joins TRBV7-8 to TRBJ2-1; 12 nucleotides agree with TRBD2. Losses at the gene ends were 5 bases for V and 7 bases for J; bases not matched to a gene: 6. CDR1 SGHVS and CDR2 FQNEAQ come from the germline V gene. CDR3 length: 15 amino acids. The CDR3 region has the DNA TGTGCCAGCAGCCAGCCTAGCGGGAGGGCTAATGAGCAGTTCTTC. Its translation is CASSQPSGRANEQFF. Based on the CDR3 plus reference TRBV7-8 and TRBJ2-1, the full variable domain is GAGVSQSPRYKVAKRGQDVALRCDPISGHVSLFWYQQALGQGPEFLTYFQNEAQLDKSGLPSDRFFAERPEGSVSTLKIQRTQQEDSAVYLCASSQPSGRANEQFFGPGTRLTVL.

This clone is a singleton in its sample. The DNA for the CDR3 is TGTGCCAGCAGCTTGGGGCCACCTTTTAACTATGGCTACACCTTC. Protein sequence: CASSLGPPFNYGYTF. The J gene is TRBJ1-2, the V gene TRBV7-9; a possible D gene is TRBD1 (5 bases). The CDR3 is 15 residues long. Germline CDR1 reads SEHNR; CDR2 reads FQNEAQ (reference sequence). The ends were cut back, 3 bases at V and 1 base at J, with 12 bases in the middle.

The rearrangement joins TRBV6-5 to TRBJ1-1; D is undetermined. The germline gives CDR1 MNHEY, CDR2 SVGAGI. The CDR3 is 13 amino acids. Trimming took 2 bases from V and 8 from J, leaving 12 bases between them. CDR3 sequence (DNA): TGTGCCAGCAGTTACGGAGGGCCCTCGGAAGCTTTCTTT. It encodes CASSYGGPSEAFF.

CDR3 coding DNA: TGTGCCAGCAGCCCCGCCCTTATGGACAGTCGGGGCGATGAGCAGTTCTTC. Protein product: CASSPALMDSRGDEQFF. The chain is built from TRBV9 and TRBJ2-1, with D possibly being TRBD1 (6 bases). V was pared by 4 bases and J by 8 bases, with 25 bases between. Germline lookup yields CDR1 SGDLS and CDR2 YYNGEE. The CDR3 is made up of 17 amino acids. Based on the CDR3 plus reference TRBV9 and TRBJ2-1, the full variable domain is DSGVTQTPKHLITATGQRVTLRCSPRSGDLSVYWYQQSLDQGLQFLIQYYNGEERAKGNILERFSAQQFPDLHSELNLSSLELGDSALYFCASSPALMDSRGDEQFFGPGTRLTVL.

J is TRBJ2-4 and V is TRBV30; 9 bases line up with TRBD2. J was trimmed by 6 bases and V by 3 bases; bases with no gene match: 9. Germline CDR1 is GTSNPN and CDR2 is SVGIG (reference sequence). There are 15 residues in the CDR3. For the CDR3, the DNA is TGTGCCTGGAGGAGGGCGACTAGCGGAAGAAACATTCAGTACTTC. This translates into CAWRRATSGRNIQYF.

The chain combines TRBV19 with TRBJ1-2, with TRBD1 as a possible D gene (6 bases). Germline V gives CDR1 LNHDA, CDR2 SQIVND (reference sequence). The germline V and J ends were trimmed by 5 bases and 2 bases, with 15 bases remaining between them. The CDR3 consists of 15 residues. CDR3 region: CASSLRQDGNYGYTF. DNA for the CDR3: TGTGCCAGTAGTCTCCGACAGGACGGCAACTATGGCTACACCTTC.

The chain uses TRBV5-4 and TRBJ2-1, with 8 bases aligning to TRBD1. This CDR3 has 15 residues. Trimming took 4 bases from V and 4 from J; bases not matched to a gene: 7. Germline CDR1 and CDR2: SGHNT and YYREEE (reference sequence). This CDR3 reads CASSQPGQVYNEQFF. CDR3 in DNA: TGTGCCAGCAGCCAACCGGGACAGGTATACAATGAGCAGTTCTTC.

This sequence joins TRBV4-1 and TRBJ1-4; 10 bases fit TRBD1. J was trimmed by 6 bases and V by 1 base; bases with no gene match: 5. In germline, CDR1 is MGHRA, CDR2 YSYEKL. The length of the CDR3 is 16 residues. In DNA form, the CDR3 reads TGCGCCAGCAGCCAAGTAGACAGGGGGCGGGATGAAAAACTGTTTTTT. Translation: CASSQVDRGRDEKLFF.

The chain combines TRBV7-8 with TRBJ2-3; a possible D gene is TRBD1 (6 bases). CDR3 size: 16 residues. Looked up from germline, CDR1 is SGHVS and CDR2 is FQNEAQ. With 5 bases removed from V and 6 bases from J, the gap between germline ends came to 21 bases. For the CDR3, the DNA is TGTGCCAGCAGCCTTACCCGGGACATAAGGCCCGATACGCAGTATTTT. Its translation: CASSLTRDIRPDTQYF.

This chain joins TRBV6-6 and TRBJ1-5; 7 bases align to TRBD1. V was pared by 6 bases and J by 1 base, with 6 bases of the junction left unmatched. The CDR3 contains 15 residues. Per germline, CDR1 MNHNY and CDR2 SVGAGI (reference sequence). This chain's CDR3 is CASRVSGGSNQPQHF. CDR3 coding DNA: TGTGCCAGCAGGGTGTCAGGGGGAAGCAATCAGCCCCAGCATTTT.

The gene calls are TRBV28 and TRBJ2-7; D gene uncertain. Germline values: CDR1 MDHEN, CDR2 SYDVKM. There are 10 residues in the CDR3. Trimming left V 4 bases short and J 6 bases short, with 4 bases between. CDR3 nucleotides: TGTGCCAGCAGTTACATCGAGCAGTACTTC. Its translation: CASSYIEQYF.

This sequence joins TRBV30 and TRBJ2-1; 9 bases are shared with TRBD2. The CDR3 sequence is 14 residues long. Germline loops: CDR1 GTSNPN, CDR2 SVGIG (reference sequence). V gave up 4 bases and J gave up 8 bases; unmatched junction bases: 9. DNA of the CDR3: TGTGCCTGGACCATCGGCGGGAGGGTTGATGAGCAGTTCTTC. It translates to CAWTIGGRVDEQFF.

The chain is built from TRBV14 and TRBJ2-2; D is undetermined. Germline lookup yields CDR1 SGHDN and CDR2 FVKESK. Trimming removed 1 base at V and 3 bases at J, with 15 bases between. The CDR3 sequence is 17 residues long. The CDR3 protein is CASSQVYGRLDTGELFF. As DNA, the CDR3 is TGTGCCAGCAGCCAAGTCTACGGCAGGTTGGACACCGGGGAGCTGTTTTTT.